This T cell receptor (beta chain) was captured by sequencing in a study of blood T cell repertoires in COVID-19. The V gene end was trimmed by 3 bases and the J gene end by 5 bases; junction bases not matched to a gene: 10. The CDR3 runs to 16 residues. Germline CDR1 is KGHSH and CDR2 is LQKENI. Clones were sequenced by immunoSEQ multiplex PCR, and TCRdb holds only the in-frame ones, with some missing. Counted here are approximately 210,000 clones, around nine tenths occurring once; the ten biggest clones make up about 15%. The genes are TRBV18 and TRBJ2-5; 9 nucleotides line up with TRBD2. Sequencing was performed on PBMCs or T cells enriched from blood (not recorded which). The clonotype was recovered from a woman in her forties or fifties with acute COVID-19. CDR3 sequence (DNA): TGTGCCAGCTCACCGATCGAGCGGGAGGAAGGTGAGACCCAGTACTTC. Protein sequence: CASSPIEREEGETQYF.